These T cell receptor beta chains were read from a single sample in a study of PD-L1 blockade in urothelial cancer. Sequencing was performed with immunoSEQ multiplex PCR; in TCRdb, only in-frame clones are kept and a portion is missing. The profile shows about 79,000 clones, around four fifths of them singletons. Sequences were derived from PBMCs, sampled around atezolizumab (anti-PD-L1) treatment. These receptors originate from a man aged 35-49 years with urothelial cancer. Both conserved end residues are part of each CDR3. Fields, in order: clone size, D gene, J gene, V gene, CDR3 protein, CDR3 DNA. D genes are given only for firm matches. Rows give clone size only sometimes, using once, few, many, or a class for an expanded clone.

clone size: once
D gene: TRBD1
J gene: TRBJ2-2
V gene: TRBV29-1
CDR3 protein: CSAQGAFNTGELFF
CDR3 DNA: TGCAGCGCCCAGGGGGCTTTCAACACCGGGGAGCTGTTTTTT

clone size: NA
D gene: TRBD2
J gene: TRBJ2-1
V gene: TRBV5-1
CDR3 protein: CASSLMGLAAKLEQFF
CDR3 DNA: TGCGCCAGCAGCTTGATGGGACTAGCGGCGAAGTTAGAGCAGTTCTTC

clone size: NA
D gene: NA
J gene: TRBJ1-2
V gene: TRBV2
CDR3 protein: CASGGNRDGYTF
CDR3 DNA: TGTGCCAGCGGGGGCAACAGAGATGGCTACACCTTC

clone size: NA
D gene: TRBD1
J gene: TRBJ1-1
V gene: TRBV5-5
CDR3 protein: CASSFNRGRTEAFF
CDR3 DNA: TGTGCCAGCAGCTTTAACAGGGGGCGGACTGAAGCTTTCTTT

clone size: NA
D gene: NA
J gene: TRBJ1-1
V gene: TRBV27
CDR3 protein: CASRPTGMNTEAFF
CDR3 DNA: TGTGCCAGCAGGCCTACAGGAATGAACACTGAAGCTTTCTTT

clone size: NA
D gene: TRBD2
J gene: TRBJ2-3
V gene: TRBV29-1
CDR3 protein: CSGAQTSGRGTQYF
CDR3 DNA: TGCAGCGGAGCCCAGACTAGCGGGAGAGGTACGCAGTATTTT

clone size: NA
D gene: TRBD1
J gene: TRBJ1-2
V gene: TRBV19
CDR3 protein: CASSNRGPPYGYTF
CDR3 DNA: TGTGCCAGTAGCAACAGGGGACCTCCCTATGGCTACACCTTC

clone size: NA
D gene: NA
J gene: TRBJ1-1
V gene: TRBV19
CDR3 protein: CASQRRGEAFF
CDR3 DNA: TGTGCCAGTCAAAGGAGGGGTGAAGCTTTCTTT

clone size: NA
D gene: NA
J gene: TRBJ2-4
V gene: TRBV5-6
CDR3 protein: CASSFDGRTKNIQYF
CDR3 DNA: TGTGCCAGCAGCTTCGACGGGAGAACCAAAAACATTCAGTACTTC

clone size: few
D gene: NA
J gene: TRBJ1-5
V gene: TRBV7-2
CDR3 protein: CASSRRAQVGGSNQPQHF
CDR3 DNA: TGTGCCAGCAGCCGTCGGGCACAGGTCGGGGGTTCAAATCAGCCCCAGCATTTT

clone size: NA
D gene: NA
J gene: TRBJ1-1
V gene: TRBV5-4
CDR3 protein: CASSPGVRNTEAFF
CDR3 DNA: TGTGCCAGCAGCCCCGGGGTCAGAAACACTGAAGCTTTCTTT

clone size: NA
D gene: NA
J gene: TRBJ1-2
V gene: TRBV4-3
CDR3 protein: CASSQDRTSNPLYGYTF
CDR3 DNA: TGCGCCAGCAGCCAAGACAGAACCTCCAACCCCCTCTATGGCTACACCTTC

clone size: NA
D gene: NA
J gene: TRBJ1-4
V gene: TRBV2
CDR3 protein: CASIPGGFEKLFF
CDR3 DNA: TGTGCCAGCATCCCCGGGGGTTTTGAAAAACTGTTTTTT

clone size: many
D gene: TRBD2
J gene: TRBJ2-3
V gene: TRBV7-3
CDR3 protein: CASSSSGTSGPTDTQYF
CDR3 DNA: TGTGCCAGCAGCTCTTCCGGGACTAGCGGCCCCACAGATACGCAGTATTTT

clone size: NA
D gene: TRBD2
J gene: TRBJ2-5
V gene: TRBV5-1
CDR3 protein: CASSPGLRLAGGETQYF
CDR3 DNA: TGCGCCAGCAGCCCCGGGCTTAGGCTAGCGGGAGGAGAGACCCAGTACTTC

clone size: NA
D gene: NA
J gene: TRBJ2-1
V gene: TRBV6-6
CDR3 protein: CASSYSSSGAGGEQFF
CDR3 DNA: TGTGCCAGCAGTTACTCCTCTTCAGGAGCAGGGGGGGAGCAGTTCTTC

clone size: NA
D gene: NA
J gene: TRBJ2-3
V gene: TRBV5-4
CDR3 protein: CASSSDWDTQYF
CDR3 DNA: TGTGCCAGCAGCTCCGACTGGGATACGCAGTATTTT

clone size: NA
D gene: NA
J gene: TRBJ1-5
V gene: TRBV7-2
CDR3 protein: CASSLKSGQPQHF
CDR3 DNA: TGTGCCAGCAGCTTAAAAAGCGGTCAGCCCCAGCATTTT

clone size: NA
D gene: TRBD2
J gene: TRBJ2-1
V gene: TRBV6-1
CDR3 protein: CASSVQTSGRDSEQFF
CDR3 DNA: TGTGCCAGCAGTGTCCAGACTAGCGGGAGAGATAGTGAGCAGTTCTTC

clone size: NA
D gene: TRBD1
J gene: TRBJ1-5
V gene: TRBV7-2
CDR3 protein: CASSYTVRTGGGQPQHF
CDR3 DNA: TGTGCCAGCAGCTACACAGTGAGGACAGGTGGAGGCCAGCCCCAGCATTTT

clone size: NA
D gene: NA
J gene: TRBJ2-5
V gene: TRBV30
CDR3 protein: CAWSAETSSFQETQYF
CDR3 DNA: TGTGCCTGGTCGGCGGAAACTTCCAGCTTCCAAGAGACCCAGTACTTC

clone size: NA
D gene: TRBD2
J gene: TRBJ2-1
V gene: TRBV28
CDR3 protein: CASSSQTSGVF
CDR3 DNA: TGTGCCAGCAGTTCCCAGACTAGCGGGGTCTTC

clone size: NA
D gene: TRBD2
J gene: TRBJ2-3
V gene: TRBV4-2
CDR3 protein: CASSQDVTSGRGADTQYF
CDR3 DNA: TGTGCCAGCAGCCAAGACGTGACTAGCGGGAGGGGAGCAGATACGCAGTATTTT

clone size: NA
D gene: NA
J gene: TRBJ2-5
V gene: TRBV5-6
CDR3 protein: CASSLLQGQETQYF
CDR3 DNA: TGTGCCAGCAGCTTGCTGCAGGGGCAAGAGACCCAGTACTTC

clone size: NA
D gene: TRBD1
J gene: TRBJ2-7
V gene: TRBV7-6
CDR3 protein: CASSLDRGSDEQYF
CDR3 DNA: TGTGCCAGCAGCTTAGACAGGGGGAGTGACGAGCAGTACTTC

clone size: once
D gene: NA
J gene: TRBJ2-3
V gene: TRBV11-2
CDR3 protein: CASSSRGEGTDTQYF
CDR3 DNA: TGTGCCAGCAGCTCTCGGGGAGAGGGTACAGATACGCAGTATTTT

clone size: NA
D gene: NA
J gene: TRBJ1-1
V gene: TRBV10-3
CDR3 protein: CAISGNRGRTEAFF
CDR3 DNA: TGTGCCATCAGTGGTAATAGGGGAAGGACTGAAGCTTTCTTT

clone size: NA
D gene: NA
J gene: TRBJ1-2
V gene: TRBV28
CDR3 protein: CASSVGHLMGGYTF
CDR3 DNA: TGTGCCAGCAGTGTGGGACATCTAATGGGAGGCTACACCTTC

clone size: once
D gene: NA
J gene: TRBJ2-1
V gene: TRBV4-3
CDR3 protein: CASSQDSDWNDEQFF
CDR3 DNA: TGCGCCAGCAGCCAAGATTCGGACTGGAATGATGAGCAGTTCTTC

clone size: NA
D gene: NA
J gene: TRBJ1-1
V gene: TRBV7-3
CDR3 protein: CASSQYSTREEGTEAFF
CDR3 DNA: TGTGCCAGCAGCCAATACTCTACGAGGGAGGAGGGCACTGAAGCTTTCTTT

clone size: NA
D gene: TRBD2
J gene: TRBJ2-3
V gene: TRBV6-1
CDR3 protein: CASSGLAGGPDTQYF
CDR3 DNA: TGTGCCAGCAGTGGACTAGCGGGAGGGCCAGATACGCAGTATTTT

clone size: NA
D gene: NA
J gene: TRBJ2-7
V gene: TRBV5-1
CDR3 protein: CASSLSGYYEQYF
CDR3 DNA: TGCGCCAGCAGCCTGAGCGGGTACTACGAGCAGTACTTC

clone size: NA
D gene: NA
J gene: TRBJ2-1
V gene: TRBV2
CDR3 protein: CASSIDEQFF
CDR3 DNA: TGTGCCAGCAGTATCGATGAGCAGTTCTTC

clone size: NA
D gene: NA
J gene: TRBJ2-5
V gene: TRBV28
CDR3 protein: CASRTGLISGETQYF
CDR3 DNA: TGTGCCAGCAGAACGGGACTGATTAGTGGAGAGACCCAGTACTTC

clone size: NA
D gene: TRBD2
J gene: TRBJ2-7
V gene: TRBV4-2
CDR3 protein: CASSQLAGANYEQYF
CDR3 DNA: TGTGCCAGCAGCCAACTAGCGGGAGCTAACTACGAGCAGTACTTC

clone size: NA
D gene: TRBD2
J gene: TRBJ2-3
V gene: TRBV5-4
CDR3 protein: CASSPEPSGRASAYTQYF
CDR3 DNA: TGTGCCAGCAGCCCGGAACCTAGCGGGAGGGCCTCGGCCTATACGCAGTATTTT

clone size: once
D gene: TRBD2
J gene: TRBJ2-7
V gene: TRBV13
CDR3 protein: CASSPGLAGGASYEQYF
CDR3 DNA: TGTGCCAGCAGCCCGGGACTAGCGGGAGGTGCCTCCTACGAGCAGTACTTC

clone size: once
D gene: NA
J gene: TRBJ1-1
V gene: TRBV28
CDR3 protein: CASTPTIRYVVAFF
CDR3 DNA: TGTGCCAGCACCCCCACGATCAGGTACGTCGTAGCTTTCTTT

clone size: NA
D gene: NA
J gene: TRBJ2-7
V gene: TRBV14
CDR3 protein: CASSARQETAYEQYF
CDR3 DNA: TGTGCCAGCAGCGCCCGACAGGAAACAGCCTACGAGCAGTACTTC

clone size: NA
D gene: NA
J gene: TRBJ2-7
V gene: TRBV4-2
CDR3 protein: CASSQAAGPASEQYF
CDR3 DNA: TGTGCCAGCAGCCAAGCCGCGGGACCAGCTTCTGAGCAGTACTTC

clone size: NA
D gene: NA
J gene: TRBJ2-2
V gene: TRBV7-3
CDR3 protein: CASSHPEGSSMGELFF
CDR3 DNA: TGTGCCAGCAGCCACCCGGAGGGGTCTAGCATGGGGGAGCTGTTTTTT